This TCR beta chain stems from a study of blood T cell repertoires in COVID-19. Looking at the study overall: Samples of COVID-19 (acute and convalescent) were obtained from the United States, Italy and Spain. The analysed material was cDNA or gDNA that came from T cells, B-cell-depleted T cells, or PBMCs.

In the authors' workflow: For nucleated cells, counts were estimated from reference gene primer amplification. TCRdb keeps only in-frame clones here, not all; method: immunoSEQ multiplex PCR. The V and J calls and clone size were taken over from that table, and D and trimming were inferred from the DNA. The table lists about 230,000 clones, around four fifths of them singletons. Sequencing input: peripheral blood. The sequence was collected from an older woman with active or convalescent COVID-19.

The CDR3 nucleotides read TGTGCCAGCAGATCTCATGGACAGGGCGTCCGGGGCACCTTC. Translation: CASRSHGQGVRGTF. The chain couples TRBV27 to TRBJ1-2, with TRBD1 identical over 8 bases. The CDR3 consists of 14 residues. Germline V gene data show CDR1 as MNHEY and CDR2 as SMNVEV (reference sequence). V was pared by 6 bases and J by 13 bases, with 16 bases of the junction left unmatched.